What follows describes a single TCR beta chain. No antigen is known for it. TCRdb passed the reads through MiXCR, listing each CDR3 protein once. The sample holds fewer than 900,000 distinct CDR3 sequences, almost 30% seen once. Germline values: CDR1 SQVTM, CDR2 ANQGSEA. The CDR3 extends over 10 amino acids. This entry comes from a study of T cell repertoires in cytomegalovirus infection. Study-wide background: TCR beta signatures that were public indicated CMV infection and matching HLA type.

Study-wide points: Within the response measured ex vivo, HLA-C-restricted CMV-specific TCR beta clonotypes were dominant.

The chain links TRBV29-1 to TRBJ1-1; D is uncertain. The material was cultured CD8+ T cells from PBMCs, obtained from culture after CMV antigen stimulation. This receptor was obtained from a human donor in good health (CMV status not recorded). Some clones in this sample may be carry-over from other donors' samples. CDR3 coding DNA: TGCGTGGGCATGAACACTGAAGCTTTCTTT. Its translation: CVGMNTEAFF.